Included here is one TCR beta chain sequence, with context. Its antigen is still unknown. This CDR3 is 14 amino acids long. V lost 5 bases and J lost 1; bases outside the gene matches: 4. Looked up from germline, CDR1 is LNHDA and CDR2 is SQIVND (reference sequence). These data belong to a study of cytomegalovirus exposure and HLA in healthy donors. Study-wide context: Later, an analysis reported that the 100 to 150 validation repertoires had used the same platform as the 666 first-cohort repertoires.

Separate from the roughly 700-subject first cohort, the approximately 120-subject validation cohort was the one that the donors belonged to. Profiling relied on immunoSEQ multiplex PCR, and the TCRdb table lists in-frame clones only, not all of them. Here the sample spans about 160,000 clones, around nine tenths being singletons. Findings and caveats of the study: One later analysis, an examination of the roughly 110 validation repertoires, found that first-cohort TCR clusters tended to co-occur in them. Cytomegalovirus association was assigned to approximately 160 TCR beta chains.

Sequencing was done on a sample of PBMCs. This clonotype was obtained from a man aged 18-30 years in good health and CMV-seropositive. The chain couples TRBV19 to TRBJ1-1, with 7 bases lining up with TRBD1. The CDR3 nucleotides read TGTGCCAGTAGTCCATGGACAGGGAACACTGAAGCTTTCTTT. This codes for CASSPWTGNTEAFF.